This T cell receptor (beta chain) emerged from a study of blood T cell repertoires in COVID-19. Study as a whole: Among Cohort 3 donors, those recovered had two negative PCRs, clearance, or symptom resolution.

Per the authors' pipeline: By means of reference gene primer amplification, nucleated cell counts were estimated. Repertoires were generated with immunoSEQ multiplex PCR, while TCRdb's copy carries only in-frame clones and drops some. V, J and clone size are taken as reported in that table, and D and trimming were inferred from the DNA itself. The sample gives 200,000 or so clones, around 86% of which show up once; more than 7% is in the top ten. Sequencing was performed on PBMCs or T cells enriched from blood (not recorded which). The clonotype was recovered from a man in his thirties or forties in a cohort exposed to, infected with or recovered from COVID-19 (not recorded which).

CDR3 sequence (DNA): TGTGCCAGCAGCCCCTGGGGCGGGAGGCCAGATACGCAGTATTTT. This encodes CASSPWGGRPDTQYF. The V call is TRBV5-4, the J call TRBJ2-3, with TRBD2 matching 8 bases. Trimming removed 4 bases from V and 4 bases from J; junction bases left unmatched: 8. CDR3 size: 15 residues. Germline assignment: CDR1 SGHNT and CDR2 YYREEE (reference sequence). The variable domain in full, completed from reference TRBV5-4 and TRBJ2-3, reads ETGVTQSPTHLIKTRGQQVTLRCSSQSGHNTVSWYQQALGQGPQFIFQYYREEENGRGNFPPRFSGLQFPNYSSELNVNALELDDSALYLCASSPWGGRPDTQYFGPGTRLTVL.